The rows below give T cell receptor beta chains drawn from one sample of a study of control samples from healthy donors and cancer patients. Produced via immunoSEQ multiplex PCR; TCRdb's table is partial and in-frame only. The sample consists of about 160,000 clones, approximately 94% of them appearing once. Sequencing was performed on blood. The origin of the receptors is a woman in her forties in good health. CDR3s include the opening cysteine and the closing phenylalanine or tryptophan. D genes are given only for firm matches.

D: TRBD1; J: TRBJ1-2; V: TRBV2; CDR3: CASTNWTGFSRYTF
D: NA; J: TRBJ2-3; V: TRBV6-2/TRBV6-3; CDR3: CASSYSKGIRRTDTQYF
D: NA; J: TRBJ1-2; V: TRBV3-1/TRBV3-2; CDR3: CASSQVGWTGYGYTF
D: TRBD2; J: TRBJ2-7; V: TRBV27; CDR3: CASKPSGGEAYEQYF
D: NA; J: TRBJ2-5; V: TRBV5-4; CDR3: CASSSLGFLQETQYF
D: NA; J: TRBJ1-1; V: TRBV7-2; CDR3: CASSLGMTMNTEAFF
D: NA; J: TRBJ1-5; V: TRBV6-5; CDR3: CASSYGGGSNQPQHF
D: TRBD1; J: TRBJ1-2; V: TRBV5-1; CDR3: CASSPSGQGADGYTF
D: NA; J: TRBJ1-1; V: TRBV20-1; CDR3: CSAVNRARAFF
D: NA; J: TRBJ1-2; V: TRBV3-1/TRBV3-2; CDR3: CASSQVPTNYGYTF
D: NA; J: TRBJ1-2; V: TRBV5-4; CDR3: CASSRDVYGRAASNDGYTF
D: NA; J: TRBJ1-3; V: TRBV11-2; CDR3: CASSQQGLSGNTIYF
D: NA; J: TRBJ1-1; V: TRBV19; CDR3: CASTRQSEAFF
D: NA; J: TRBJ1-5; V: TRBV5-6; CDR3: CASSSFSRSNQPQHF
D: NA; J: TRBJ1-2; V: TRBV3-1/TRBV3-2; CDR3: CASSQGAFSRDGYTF
D: NA; J: TRBJ2-5; V: TRBV5-1; CDR3: CASSFGRLSQETQYF
D: NA; J: TRBJ1-1; V: TRBV14; CDR3: CASSQDLRQITEAFF
D: NA; J: TRBJ2-1; V: TRBV4-3; CDR3: CASSQDSGSLEQFF
D: NA; J: TRBJ2-1; V: TRBV10-2; CDR3: CASSDLDGTYNEQFF
D: NA; J: TRBJ2-2; V: TRBV6-4; CDR3: CASRNGANTGELFF
D: NA; J: TRBJ2-1; V: TRBV9; CDR3: CASSAPDNEQFF
D: TRBD2; J: TRBJ2-5; V: TRBV10-3; CDR3: CAISGGTSGETQYF
D: NA; J: TRBJ1-5; V: TRBV19; CDR3: CASSLLDQPQHF
D: TRBD2; J: TRBJ2-5; V: TRBV14; CDR3: CASSQGLAGVETQYF
D: NA; J: TRBJ2-2; V: TRBV4-2; CDR3: CASSQEPTGELFF
D: TRBD1; J: TRBJ1-6; V: TRBV7-2; CDR3: CASSSDRGRYSPLHF
D: TRBD1; J: TRBJ1-5; V: TRBV3-1/TRBV3-2; CDR3: CASSQGQGLRQPQHF
D: TRBD1; J: TRBJ1-4; V: TRBV7-6; CDR3: CASSSLGTGEPTNEKLFF
D: NA; J: TRBJ2-7; V: TRBV7-2; CDR3: CASSLQVAVHEQYF
D: NA; J: TRBJ1-1; V: TRBV5-1; CDR3: CASSLGASGGASTEAFF
D: NA; J: TRBJ2-2; V: TRBV6-5; CDR3: CASSYSLGNTGELFF
D: TRBD1; J: TRBJ2-7; V: TRBV5-5; CDR3: CASSSPGQGYEQYF
D: NA; J: TRBJ2-7; V: TRBV12-3/TRBV12-4; CDR3: CASSWTASYEQYF
D: NA; J: TRBJ1-1; V: TRBV5-6; CDR3: CASKTGAANTEAFF
D: TRBD2; J: TRBJ2-5; V: TRBV7-2; CDR3: CASRKPRLAGGETQYF
D: NA; J: TRBJ1-3; V: TRBV6-5; CDR3: CASSSTGPGNTIYF
D: NA; J: TRBJ1-2; V: TRBV7-2; CDR3: CASSLRSDRGGYTF
D: NA; J: TRBJ1-2; V: TRBV7-2; CDR3: CASSEPARTVTVNYGYTF
D: NA; J: TRBJ1-1; V: TRBV7-2; CDR3: CASSLIFGNTEAFF
D: NA; J: TRBJ1-6; V: TRBV2; CDR3: CASSGGDSSNSPLHF
D: NA; J: TRBJ1-2; V: TRBV4-1; CDR3: CASSQGGVGYTF
D: NA; J: TRBJ2-2; V: TRBV9; CDR3: CASSSTGFKAGELFF
D: NA; J: TRBJ1-5; V: TRBV16; CDR3: CASSQTTEFSNQPQHF
D: NA; J: TRBJ1-5; V: TRBV18; CDR3: CASSPSAGPYQPQHF
D: NA; J: TRBJ1-1; V: TRBV5-1; CDR3: CASSVAMGIGYTEAFF
D: NA; J: TRBJ2-7; V: TRBV9; CDR3: CASSVGEGLREQYF
D: TRBD2; J: TRBJ2-1; V: TRBV2; CDR3: CASSVRLAGYNEQFF
D: NA; J: TRBJ1-1; V: TRBV7-3; CDR3: CASSLGGRAEAFF
D: NA; J: TRBJ1-2; V: TRBV7-2; CDR3: CASSLNSGVIGYTF
D: NA; J: TRBJ2-1; V: TRBV5-4; CDR3: CASWKIEGNEQFF
D: NA; J: TRBJ1-1; V: TRBV9; CDR3: CASSPGAGGTEAFF
D: NA; J: TRBJ2-6; V: TRBV27; CDR3: CASSVLGYSGANVLTF
D: TRBD1; J: TRBJ1-2; V: TRBV5-1; CDR3: CASSSGTGGIGYTF